The next 5 T cell receptor beta chains were all read from a single sample in a study of molecular identifiers for immune sequencing clone quantification. TCRdb fed the PCR reads into MiXCR, producing one record per CDR3 protein. The data show about half a million distinct CDR3 sequences, about 20% seen once. The sequenced material came from naive CD8+ T cells from blood, with Jurkat cell RNA spiked in. Subset of the sample: FACS-sorted CD8+CD4-CCR7+CD45RA+ naive T cells. The receptors here all came from a human donor in good health. Some libraries in this study had Jurkat cell RNA spiked in.

This clonotype occurred a few times. V gene TRBV20-1 combines with J gene TRBJ2-5, with D unclear. Germline assignment: CDR1 DFQATT and CDR2 SNEGSKA (reference sequence). Trimming took off 5 bases at V and 1 base at J, with 11 bases between the two ends. The CDR3 consists of 13 residues. The CDR3: CSAERTIQETQYF. CDR3 DNA sequence: TGCAGTGCTGAGAGAACTATCCAAGAGACCCAGTACTTC.

The rearrangement joins TRBV9 to TRBJ2-3; TRBD1 matches 11 bases. The CDR3 is 16 amino acids. Germline V gene sequence: CDR1 SGDLS, CDR2 YYNGEE. V gave up 3 bases and J gave up 3 bases; unmatched junction bases: 6. CDR3 DNA sequence: TGTGCCAGCAGCGCCGGGACAGGGGGTTTGACAGATACGCAGTATTTT. Protein sequence: CASSAGTGGLTDTQYF.

This clonotype was seen at least ten times. V is TRBV12-3 or TRBV12-4 and J is TRBJ2-7; D might be TRBD1 (6 bases). V dropped 5 bases and J dropped 0 bases, with 11 bases sitting between them. The CDR3 extends over 14 amino acids. CDR3 coding DNA: TGTGCCAGCAGTCACACAGGGAGCTCCTACGAGCAGTACTTC. It yields the protein CASSHTGSSYEQYF.

The rearrangement links TRBV7-2 to TRBJ2-1, with D possibly matching TRBD1 (6 bases). Trimming removed 4 bases from V and 5 bases from J, with 18 bases in between. The germline CDR1 and CDR2 sequences are SGHTA and FQGNSA. The CDR3 runs to 16 residues. The CDR3 protein is CASSSDRLSRDNEQFF. For the CDR3, the DNA is TGTGCCAGCAGCTCCGACAGGTTAAGTAGGGACAATGAGCAGTTCTTC.

With respect to this clonotype: This may stem from a read error, because a much larger clone lies one nucleotide away. The chain couples TRBV7-2 to TRBJ2-5; 9 nucleotides align to TRBD2. Germline V gives CDR1 SGHTA, CDR2 FQGNSA. The CDR3 is 15 amino acids. CDR3 sequence: CAGSSYLGLAKTQYF. CDR3 nucleotide sequence: TGTGCCGGCAGCTCTTACCTCGGACTAGCGAAGACCCAGTACTTC.